Listed here is a single TCR beta chain. Its antigen is unknown. Researchers grouped second doses given at about 4 or about 12 weeks into one pool. The sample comes from a study of T cell responses to AZD1222 COVID-19 vaccine. Whole-study results and caveats: Vaccine-associated CD4 TCRs ranged over spike, dominating at 160-218 and 743-854. Donors, mostly white British, included more females; clonal diversity was possibly underestimated.

The method was immunoSEQ multiplex PCR; TCRdb's version includes in-frame clones alone and lacks a portion of them. The sample shows about 130,000 clones, over 85% of them seen only once. V was cut by 6 bases and J by 4 bases, with 10 bases left in between. The CDR3 covers 12 residues. Germline CDR1 SQVTM, CDR2 ANQGSEA. The input for sequencing was peripheral blood, taken 28 days after the second AZD1222 dose. The gene calls are TRBV29-1 and TRBJ1-5; D possibly corresponds to TRBD1 (5 bases). This receptor was taken from an adult who received the AZD1222 COVID-19 vaccine. The CDR3 sequence: CSVGDPNQPQHF. Written as DNA, the CDR3 is TGCAGCGTCGGGGACCCTAATCAGCCCCAGCATTTT.